These 15 T cell receptor beta chains originate from one sample sequenced in a study of cytomegalovirus exposure and HLA in healthy donors. In the PCR, 60 Vbeta and 13 Jbeta primers were used. Produced via immunoSEQ multiplex PCR; TCRdb's table is partial and in-frame only. Of some 110,000 clones in the sample, 13% to 15% are singletons; the top ten hold about 0.79%. Source material: PBMCs. The receptors were gathered from a female donor in good health and CMV-seronegative.

V gene TRBV25-1 combines with J gene TRBJ2-7; D is uncertain. Trimming left V 5 bases short and J 7 bases short, with 12 bases between. The germline V gene encodes CDR1 MGHDK and CDR2 SYGVNS. CDR3 length: 12 amino acids. The CDR3 protein is CASSTGLGEQYF. DNA of the CDR3: TGTGCCAGCAGTACGGGTCTAGGAGAGCAGTACTTC.

The chain employs TRBV28 and TRBJ2-5, with TRBD1 as a possible D gene (6 bases). V lost 6 bases to trimming and J lost 5 bases, with 19 bases between them. Germline CDR1 is MDHEN and CDR2 is SYDVKM. This CDR3 comprises 15 residues. The CDR3, as DNA: TGTGCCAGCAGCGCACCCAGGGGATCCGGGGAGACCCAGTACTTC. Its translation: CASSAPRGSGETQYF.

This clone was observed a handful of times. The V gene is TRBV30, the J gene TRBJ2-3; 8 bases map to TRBD2. Germline CDR1 GTSNPN, CDR2 SVGIG (reference sequence). J lost 0 bases, V lost 3 bases, and 8 bases had no gene match. The CDR3 covers 16 residues. The CDR3 bases are TGTGCCTGGAGCCGTAAAACTAGCGGCAGCACAGATACGCAGTATTTT. Translation: CAWSRKTSGSTDTQYF.

The chain is built from TRBV19 and TRBJ1-5; D remains ambiguous. V lost 1 base to trimming and J lost 8 bases, with 15 bases between them. The CDR3 is 15 residues long. Germline V lookup: CDR1 LNHDA, CDR2 SQIVND (reference sequence). CDR3 bases: TGTGCCAGTAGTATAGCCGGCAGGACGAGGGAGCCCCAGCATTTT. It codes for CASSIAGRTREPQHF.

In this sample, this clone turned up a few times. The V gene is TRBV30, the J gene TRBJ1-2; D might be TRBD1 (6 bases). The CDR3 extends over 15 amino acids. CDR1 is GTSNPN, CDR2 SVGIG, per germline (reference sequence). Between the trimmed V and J ends, which lost 4 bases and 10 bases, there was a span of 25 bases. The CDR3 spells CAWTVSVYMGHNYTF. In DNA, the CDR3 is TGTGCCTGGACTGTTTCCGTGTATATGGGACACAACTACACCTTC.

This chain uses TRBV6-5 with TRBJ1-1; TRBD1 agrees at 7 bases. The V and J ends lost 6 bases and 2 bases, in that order; junction bases with no gene match: 6. Looked up from germline, CDR1 is MNHEY and CDR2 is SVGAGI. The CDR3 length is 14 residues. As DNA, the CDR3 is TGTGCCAGCAGCAGGGGGGCGGATAACACTGAAGCTTTCTTT. This translates into CASSRGADNTEAFF.

This chain joins TRBV7-6 and TRBJ1-3; D is uncertain. CDR3 length: 15 residues. CDR1 is SGHVS, CDR2 FNYEAQ, per germline. Trimming took 0 bases from V and 3 from J, leaving 9 bases between them. CDR3 protein: CASSLALADGNTIYF. In DNA, the CDR3 is TGTGCCAGCAGCTTAGCGTTGGCGGATGGAAACACCATATATTTT.

This clone was observed many times. The genes are TRBV6-1 and TRBJ2-3; TRBD2 might be the D (5 bases). Germline CDR1 and CDR2: MNHNS and SASEGT. The CDR3 has 15 amino acids. V lost 6 bases, J lost 4 bases, and 17 bases lay in between. CDR3 nucleotide sequence: TGTGCCAGCAGCCCGACGATGGGAGAGCCAGATACGCAGTATTTT. This codes for CASSPTMGEPDTQYF.

This clone was seen a few times. The chain combines TRBV5-4 with TRBJ1-4; 9 bases line up with TRBD1. Trimming cost V 4 bases and J 2 bases; bases outside gene matches: 6. This CDR3 is built from 16 residues. Germline assignment: CDR1 SGHNT and CDR2 YYREEE (reference sequence). CDR3: CASSRTGDSTNEKLFF. The CDR3 nucleotides are TGTGCCAGCAGCCGGACAGGGGATAGCACTAATGAAAAACTGTTTTTT.

This clone was seen a handful of times. CDR3 protein: CASSIQGLGGYTF. CDR3 nucleotides: TGTGCCAGTAGTATACAGGGATTGGGTGGCTACACCTTC. The genes are TRBV19 and TRBJ1-2; tentatively, D is TRBD1 (5 bases). The germline V and J ends were trimmed by 2 bases and 7 bases, with 11 bases remaining between them. This CDR3 is 13 amino acids long. Germline V lookup: CDR1 LNHDA, CDR2 SQIVND (reference sequence).

This clone was detected a few times. The chain combines TRBV28 with TRBJ2-7; 9 nucleotides align to TRBD2. CDR1 is MDHEN and CDR2 is SYDVKM in the germline V gene. The V and J ends lost 2 bases and 3 bases, in that order; junction bases with no gene match: 5. The CDR3 spans 15 residues. CDR3 nucleotide sequence: TGTGCCAGCAGTTTAGTCCTAGCGGGAAACTACGAGCAGTACTTC. It encodes CASSLVLAGNYEQYF.

The sample holds a few counts of this clone. The rearrangement uses TRBV11-3 and TRBJ2-1, with 9 bases matching TRBD1. The CDR3 is 15 residues long. With 3 bases clipped from V and 4 bases from J, the junction kept 4 bases outside the gene matches. Per the germline V gene, CDR1 is SGHNT and CDR2 is YENEEA. CDR3 amino acids: CASSLGGQGYNEQFF. CDR3 DNA: TGTGCCAGCAGCTTGGGAGGACAGGGGTACAATGAGCAGTTCTTC.

There are a few counts of this clone. The chain carries TRBV18 and TRBJ1-5, with 10 bases fitting TRBD1. The V gene end was trimmed by 3 bases and the J gene end by 0 bases; junction bases not matched to a gene: 8. CDR1 and CDR2 from the germline V gene are KGHSH and LQKENI. The CDR3 has 18 amino acids. This CDR3 is CASSPIRQGAYSNQPQHF. The CDR3 nucleotides are TGTGCCAGCTCACCCATCAGACAGGGGGCTTATAGCAATCAGCCCCAGCATTTT.

This clone was found once. The gene calls are TRBV6-1 and TRBJ2-7, with 8 positions matching TRBD1. Looked up from germline, CDR1 is MNHNS and CDR2 is SASEGT. The length of the CDR3 is 14 residues. Unmatched junction bases numbered 6, after V lost 5 bases and J lost 3 bases. CDR3 sequence reads: CASSRDRKDYEQYF. CDR3 nucleotides: TGTGCCAGCAGTCGGGACAGGAAAGACTACGAGCAGTACTTC.

The chain uses TRBV4-3 and TRBJ2-7, with D possibly matching TRBD1 (5 bases). The CDR3 runs 15 residues. Trimming took off 0 bases at V and 2 bases at J, with 11 bases between the two ends. CDR1 is LGHNA and CDR2 is YSLEER in the germline V gene. The CDR3 sequence: CASSQETQGTYEQYF. In DNA form, the CDR3 reads TGCGCCAGCAGCCAAGAAACCCAGGGAACCTACGAGCAGTACTTC.